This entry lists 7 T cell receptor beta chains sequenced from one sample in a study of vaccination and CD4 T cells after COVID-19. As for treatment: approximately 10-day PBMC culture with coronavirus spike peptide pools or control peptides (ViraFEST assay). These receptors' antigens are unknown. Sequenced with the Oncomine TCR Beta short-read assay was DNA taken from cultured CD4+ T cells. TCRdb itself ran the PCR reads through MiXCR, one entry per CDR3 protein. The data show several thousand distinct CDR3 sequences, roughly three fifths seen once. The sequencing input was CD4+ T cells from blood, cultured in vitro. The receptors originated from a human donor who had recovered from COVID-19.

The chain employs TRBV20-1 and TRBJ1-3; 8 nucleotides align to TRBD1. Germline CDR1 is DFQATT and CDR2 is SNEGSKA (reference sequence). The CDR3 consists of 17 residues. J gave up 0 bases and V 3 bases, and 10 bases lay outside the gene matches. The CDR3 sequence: CSASRTGRGISGNTIYF. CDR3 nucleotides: TGCAGTGCTAGTCGGACAGGGCGAGGGATCTCTGGAAACACCATATATTTT.

CDR3 amino acids: CASSSRLAGVLETQYF. In DNA form, the CDR3 reads TGTGCCAGCAGCTCCCGACTAGCGGGAGTCTTAGAGACCCAGTACTTC. V gene TRBV11-3 combines with J gene TRBJ2-5; 12 positions match TRBD2. With 4 bases clipped from V and 4 bases from J, the junction kept 7 bases outside the gene matches. Germline V CDR1 and CDR2: SGHNT, YENEEA. This CDR3 contains 16 residues.

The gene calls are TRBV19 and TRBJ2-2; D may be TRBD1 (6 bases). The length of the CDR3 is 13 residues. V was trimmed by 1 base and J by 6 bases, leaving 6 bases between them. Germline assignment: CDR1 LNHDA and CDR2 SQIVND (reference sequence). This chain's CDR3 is CASSIGTAGELFF. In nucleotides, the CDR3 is TGTGCCAGTAGTATAGGGACAGCCGGGGAGCTGTTTTTT. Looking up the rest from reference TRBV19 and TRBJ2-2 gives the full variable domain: DGGITQSPKYLFRKEGQNVTLSCEQNLNHDAMYWYRQDPGQGLRLIYYSQIVNDFQKGDIAEGYSVSREKKESFPLTVTSAQKNPTAFYLCASSIGTAGELFFGEGSRLTVL.

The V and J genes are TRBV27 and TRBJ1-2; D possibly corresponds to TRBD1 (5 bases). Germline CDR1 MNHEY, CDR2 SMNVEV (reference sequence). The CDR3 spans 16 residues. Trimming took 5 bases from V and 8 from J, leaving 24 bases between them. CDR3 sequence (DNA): TGTGCCAGCAGTGTCGGGGCCCTGTTTGCGAAAGAGGGCTACACCTTC. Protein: CASSVGALFAKEGYTF.

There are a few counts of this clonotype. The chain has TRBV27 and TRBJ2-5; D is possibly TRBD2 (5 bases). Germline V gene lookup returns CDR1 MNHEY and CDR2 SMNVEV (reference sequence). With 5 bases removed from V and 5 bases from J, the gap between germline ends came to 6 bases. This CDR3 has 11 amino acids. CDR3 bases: TGTGCCAGCAGTGAGGGCGAGACCCAGTACTTC. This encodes CASSEGETQYF.

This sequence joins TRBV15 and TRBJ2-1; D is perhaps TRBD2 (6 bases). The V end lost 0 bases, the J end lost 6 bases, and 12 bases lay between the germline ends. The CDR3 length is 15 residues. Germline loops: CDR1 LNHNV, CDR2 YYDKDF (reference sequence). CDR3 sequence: CATSRDLGGINEQFF. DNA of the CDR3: TGTGCCACCAGCAGAGATCTCGGCGGGATCAATGAGCAGTTCTTC.

The DNA for the CDR3 is TGTGCCAGCAGCTTAGACGGGACAGGGAATAATGAGCAGTTCTTC. Its protein is CASSLDGTGNNEQFF. The chain links TRBV11-3 to TRBJ2-1; TRBD1 aligns across 9 bases. The CDR3 extends over 15 amino acids. CDR1 is SGHNT and CDR2 is YENEEA in the germline V gene. The V gene end was trimmed by 0 bases and the J gene end by 7 bases; junction bases not matched to a gene: 4.